Below are 9 T cell receptor beta chains sequenced from a single sample in a study of identical twins. TCRdb analysed the 5' RACE reads with MiXCR anew, one entry per CDR3 protein. The sample contains 600,000 to 800,000 distinct CDR3 sequences, 21% of which appear only once. These same records also appear under a second study, on T cells expressing NK-cell markers.

The sample consisted of PBMCs. All receptors come from a woman under 30 in good health.

The CDR3 loop is CASRFSGANVLTF. CDR3 sequence (DNA): TGTGCCAGCCGGTTTTCTGGGGCCAACGTCCTGACTTTC. This sequence joins TRBV12-3 or TRBV12-4 and TRBJ2-6; D gene unclear. Trimming took 8 bases from V and 1 from J, leaving 6 bases between them. The CDR3 is 13 residues long.

In this sample, this clonotype turned up a few times. V gene TRBV11-2 combines with J gene TRBJ2-1; TRBD2 might be the D (6 bases). The germline V gene encodes CDR1 SGHAT and CDR2 FQNNGV. The germline V and J ends were trimmed by 2 bases and 3 bases, with 11 bases remaining between them. There are 15 residues in the CDR3. CDR3 amino acids: CASSLRLAVYNEQFF. In nucleotides, the CDR3 is TGTGCCAGCAGCTTAAGATTAGCGGTCTACAATGAGCAGTTCTTC.

This rearrangement joins TRBV3-1 to TRBJ2-7; 11 bases fit TRBD2. Losses at the gene ends were 1 base for V and 2 bases for J; bases not matched to a gene: 4. The germline V gene has CDR1 LGHDT and CDR2 YNNKEL (reference sequence). The CDR3 has 16 residues. Here the CDR3 DNA reads TGTGCCAGCAGCCAAGGCGGTAGCGGGGGGGCCTACGAGCAGTACTTC. Translated: CASSQGGSGGAYEQYF.

The chain recombines TRBV7-9 with TRBJ1-2, with D unclear. Trimming removed 5 bases at V and 13 bases at J, with 20 bases between. Germline-derived CDR1 and CDR2 are SEHNR and FQNEAQ (reference sequence). CDR3 length: 13 amino acids. The CDR3 region is CASSPHPGLGITF. The CDR3 nucleotides read TGTGCCAGCAGCCCGCACCCCGGGCTGGGGATCACCTTC.

The chain combines TRBV5-1 with TRBJ1-2, with D maybe TRBD1 (5 bases). The CDR3 length is 13 residues. V lost 4 bases and J 7 bases, leaving 14 bases between the germline ends. Germline assignment: CDR1 SGHRS and CDR2 YFSETQ. The DNA of the CDR3 is TGCGCCAGCAGCCGGGACGGGGAAGGTGGCTACACCTTC. This codes for CASSRDGEGGYTF.

This clonotype was seen a few times. The chain joins TRBV11-2 to TRBJ2-5, with D maybe TRBD1 (6 bases). The CDR3 is made up of 15 amino acids. The V gene lost 4 bases and the J gene lost 1 base, with 13 bases spanning the gap. Per the germline V gene, CDR1 is SGHAT and CDR2 is FQNNGV. CDR3 in DNA: TGTGCCAGCAGCTCCAGGGGATTCCTCCAAGAGACCCAGTACTTC. Encoded protein: CASSSRGFLQETQYF. Full variable domain (rest looked up from reference TRBV11-2 and TRBJ2-5): EAGVAQSPRYKIIEKRQSVAFWCNPISGHATLYWYQQILGQGPKLLIQFQNNGVVDDSQLPKDRFSAERLKGVDSTLKIQPAKLEDSAVYLCASSSRGFLQETQYFGPGTRLLVL.

CDR3 nucleotides: TGTGCCAGCAGCTTGGTTTTTGATCAGCCCCAGCATTTT. Protein sequence: CASSLVFDQPQHF. The V and J genes are TRBV5-5 and TRBJ1-5, with D hard to call. CDR3 length: 13 residues. Germline CDR1 and CDR2: SGHKS and YYEKEE (reference sequence). V was shortened by 0 bases and J by 5 bases, with 6 bases between the two germline ends.

This clonotype was picked up a small number of times. This sequence joins TRBV20-1 and TRBJ1-2; TRBD1 matches 11 bases. Germline V gene sequence: CDR1 DFQATT, CDR2 SNEGSKA (reference sequence). Trimming cost V 4 bases and J 5 bases; bases outside gene matches: 9. CDR3 length: 15 residues. As DNA, the CDR3 is TGCAGTGCTACCGGGACAGGGGGGTTTGAGTATGGCTACACCTTC. This encodes CSATGTGGFEYGYTF.

The chain links TRBV9 to TRBJ2-3; TRBD1 or TRBD2 may be the D gene (5 bases each). The CDR3 sequence is 13 residues long. Germline CDR1 SGDLS, CDR2 YYNGEE. Between the trimmed V and J ends, which lost 2 bases and 8 bases, there was a span of 12 bases. The CDR3 reads CASSVDGDRTQYF. DNA of the CDR3: TGTGCCAGCAGCGTTGATGGGGACCGTACGCAGTATTTT.